The clone carrying this T cell receptor beta chain was seen at least ten times. The antigen remains undetermined. The sample originates from a study of human T cells and chemical hapten exposure. In the study overall: Per-sample variation in TCR yield stemmed mainly from small pooled library volume differences.

Germline V gene lookup returns CDR1 GTSNPN and CDR2 SVGIG (reference sequence). J was trimmed by 4 bases and V by 0 bases; bases with no gene match: 3. This CDR3 is built from 15 residues. Time point here: pre-sensitization, week 0. Treatment: therapeutic diphenylcyclopropenone sensitization with weekly scalp DPC. Samples of blood were obtained prior to the application of each patch test. Study outcomes and limitations: Correlating positively with patch test score were the PT1 expanded TCR counts. Following DPC sensitization, TCRs present above 1 in 1000 frequency showed no change.

TCRdb reanalysed the RACE reads using MiXCR and keeps one entry per CDR3 protein. The sample consists of around 120,000 distinct CDR3 sequences, around an eighth of them appearing once. This clonotype originated in a woman under 30 with alopecia areata. Some clones in this sample may be carry-over from other donors' samples. The chain links TRBV30 to TRBJ1-5, with 10 bases identical to TRBD1. Material: whole blood, obtained in connection with sensitization to the hapten diphenylcyclopropenone (DPC). For the CDR3, the DNA is TGTGCCTGGAGTGTACGGACAGGGGGAAATCAGCCCCAGCATTTT. Its translation is CAWSVRTGGNQPQHF. Supplemented by reference TRBV30 and TRBJ1-5, the full variable domain reads SQTIHQWPATLVQPVGSPLSLECTVEGTSNPNLYWYRQAAGRGLQLLFYSVGIGQISSEVPQNLSASRPQDRQFILSSKKLLLSDSGFYLCAWSVRTGGNQPQHFGDGTRLSIL.